A selection of T cell receptor beta chains follows, all from one sample in a study of blood T cell repertoires in COVID-19. Using immunoSEQ multiplex PCR, the repertoire was profiled, and TCRdb retains in-frame clones only, with some absent. Here the sample spans a few hundred thousand clones, roughly 87% being singletons. Source material: PBMCs or T cells enriched from blood (not recorded which). Every receptor here comes from a woman aged 25 to 45 who had recovered from COVID-19. The CDR3 runs from the conserved cysteine through the conserved F or W. D genes are given only for firm matches. Rows give clone size only sometimes, using once, few, many, or a class for an expanded clone.

D gene,V gene,clone size,J gene,CDR3 DNA,CDR3 protein
NA,TRBV19,NA,TRBJ1-3,TGTGCCAGTAATGGGCAGTCTGGAAACACCATATATTTT,CASNGQSGNTIYF
NA,TRBV28,NA,TRBJ1-5,TGTGCCAGCAACCGGGGAAACTTTAGGCAGCCCCAGCATTTT,CASNRGNFRQPQHF
TRBD2,TRBV4-1,NA,TRBJ2-3,TGCGCCAGCAGCCAAAGTGGAGGGACTAGCGGGAGCACAGATACGCAGTATTTT,CASSQSGGTSGSTDTQYF
TRBD1,TRBV10-3,NA,TRBJ1-3,TGTGCCATCAGTGACACCGGGACAGGGGCTGGAAACACCATATATTTT,CAISDTGTGAGNTIYF
TRBD2,TRBV27,NA,TRBJ2-1,TGTGCCAGCAGTATAACAGCGGGGAACAATGAGCAGTTCTTC,CASSITAGNNEQFF
TRBD2,TRBV5-1,NA,TRBJ2-1,TGCGCCAGCAGCCCAACGCTCCTAGCGGGCACATTAAATGAGCAGTTCTTC,CASSPTLLAGTLNEQFF
TRBD1,TRBV10-2,NA,TRBJ1-1,TGCGCCAGCACTGGGACAGCCGTGAACACTGAAGCTTTCTTT,CASTGTAVNTEAFF
NA,TRBV11-2,NA,TRBJ1-5,TGTGCCAGCAGCCGAAGCGGGGCGAGCAATCAGCCCCAGCATTTT,CASSRSGASNQPQHF
TRBD2,TRBV6-5,NA,TRBJ2-1,TGTGCCAGCAGTTCCGCGTCTAGCGGGGGGGCCGAAGAGCAGTTCTTC,CASSSASSGGAEEQFF
NA,TRBV28,NA,TRBJ1-1,TGTGCCAGCAGTCCCCGACAGAAATTTAGAGACACTGAAGCTTTCTTT,CASSPRQKFRDTEAFF
TRBD1,TRBV24-1,NA,TRBJ1-5,TGTGCCACCAGTGAATCGACGGGACAGTCGAGACTCAATAGCAATCAGCCCCAGCATTTT,CATSESTGQSRLNSNQPQHF
NA,TRBV27,NA,TRBJ1-2,TGTGCCAGCGGGAGGGACCCTAACTATGGCTACACCTTC,CASGRDPNYGYTF
NA,TRBV28,NA,TRBJ1-2,TGTGCCAGCAGTTCCCCTCCCGGCTACACCTTC,CASSSPPGYTF
NA,TRBV15,NA,TRBJ1-5,TGTGCCACCAGCAGCGACAGGCCCCATAGCAATCAGCCCCAGCATTTT,CATSSDRPHSNQPQHF
NA,TRBV28,NA,TRBJ1-4,TGTGCCAGCAGTGAATCCGGGACTCGAGAAAAACTGTTTTTT,CASSESGTREKLFF
NA,TRBV18,NA,TRBJ2-1,TGTGCCAGCTCGCCTTTATCCAGCGGAGTCAGTGAGCAGTTCTTC,CASSPLSSGVSEQFF
NA,TRBV7-2,NA,TRBJ2-1,TGTGCCAGCAGCCGACTACTTTATGAGCAGTTCTTC,CASSRLLYEQFF
TRBD1,TRBV13,NA,TRBJ2-7,TGTGCCAGCAGCCGGACAGGGGAGGCCTACGAGCAGTACTTC,CASSRTGEAYEQYF
NA,TRBV10-3,NA,TRBJ1-1,TGTGCCATCAGTGAGGTGGGGGGGACTGAAGCTTTCTTT,CAISEVGGTEAFF
TRBD2,TRBV27,NA,TRBJ2-7,TGTGCCAGCAGTTTAGCGGGGGGCCCCTACGAGCAGTACTTC,CASSLAGGPYEQYF
TRBD2,TRBV7-9,NA,TRBJ2-7,TGTGCCAGCAGCCCGACTAGCGGATACTACGAGCAGTACTTC,CASSPTSGYYEQYF
NA,TRBV5-4,NA,TRBJ2-7,TGTGCCAGCAGCTTGGAGGCAGGGAATTCCTACGAGCAGTACTTC,CASSLEAGNSYEQYF
NA,TRBV6-5,NA,TRBJ1-4,TGTGCCACCCTCGGGGGGGCCAATGAAAAACTGTTTTTT,CATLGGANEKLFF
NA,TRBV7-9,NA,TRBJ2-1,TGTGCCAGCAGCCCAGGGTTCGAGCAGTTCTTC,CASSPGFEQFF
TRBD2,TRBV6-5,NA,TRBJ2-1,TGTGCCAGCGGGCGGGGGGGCCGGAATGAGCAGTTCTTC,CASGRGGRNEQFF
TRBD1,TRBV27,few,TRBJ1-5,TGTGCCAGCAGCTCTGGACAGGGAAGTCAGCCCCAGCATTTT,CASSSGQGSQPQHF
NA,TRBV30,NA,TRBJ2-1,TGTGCCTGCTCCGGGACTTATGATTTTACCTACAATGAGCAGTTCTTC,CACSGTYDFTYNEQFF
TRBD1,TRBV18,NA,TRBJ1-2,TGTGCCAGCTCACTAGGTCGGGGCGACAGGGTGGACGTCTCTGGCTACACCTTC,CASSLGRGDRVDVSGYTF
NA,TRBV5-6,NA,TRBJ1-1,TGTGCCAGCAGCTTTTGGTCAGAAAACACTGAAGCTTTCTTT,CASSFWSENTEAFF
NA,TRBV18,NA,TRBJ1-1,TGTGCCAGCTCACCACCGTCCAGGGAAGCTTTCTTT,CASSPPSREAFF
NA,TRBV5-1,NA,TRBJ1-4,TGCGCCAGCAGCCCCGGACAGTCCCGTGAAAAACTGTTTTTT,CASSPGQSREKLFF
TRBD2,TRBV27,NA,TRBJ2-7,TGTGCCAGCAGGGTAGCGGGAGGGTTTCCCGAGCAGTACTTC,CASRVAGGFPEQYF
NA,TRBV18,NA,TRBJ2-3,TGTGCCAGCTCACCAGGACTGGGATCCACAGATACGCAGTATTTT,CASSPGLGSTDTQYF
TRBD1,TRBV7-2,NA,TRBJ2-7,TGTGCCAGCAGCTTTGGGACAGGCACCTACGAGCAGTACTTC,CASSFGTGTYEQYF
NA,TRBV19,few,TRBJ1-1,TGTGCCAGTAGTAAAATGGCGGGTACTAACACTGAAGCTTTCTTT,CASSKMAGTNTEAFF
NA,TRBV28,NA,TRBJ1-1,TGTGCCAGCAGTTTACCCGGGACTGAAGCTTTCTTT,CASSLPGTEAFF
NA,TRBV7-9,NA,TRBJ2-7,TGTGCCAGCAGCTTACCGGACAACTCCTACGAGCAGTACTTC,CASSLPDNSYEQYF
TRBD1,TRBV11-1,NA,TRBJ1-1,TGTGCCAGCAGCTTAGCCGGGACAGCGAACACTGAAGCTTTCTTT,CASSLAGTANTEAFF
TRBD1,TRBV20-1,NA,TRBJ1-1,TGCAGTGCTAGGGGACAGGTGCTTCAGATCTTT,CSARGQVLQIF
TRBD1,TRBV28,NA,TRBJ2-7,TGTGCCAGCAGTTTATCCCAGGACAGGCCGTACGAGCAGTACTTC,CASSLSQDRPYEQYF
NA,TRBV11-2,NA,TRBJ2-7,TGTGCCAGCAGCTCCGAGAGCTCTCTGAGCGAGCAGTACTTC,CASSSESSLSEQYF
TRBD2,TRBV2,NA,TRBJ2-3,TGTGCCAGCAGGGTACTAGCGGGTAGCACAGATACGCAGTATTTT,CASRVLAGSTDTQYF
NA,TRBV6-5,NA,TRBJ2-3,TGTGCCAGCAGTTATGGACACCCCACAGATACGCAGTATTTT,CASSYGHPTDTQYF
NA,TRBV5-4,NA,TRBJ1-3,TGTGCCAGCAGCTTGGACCCCAGGCAAAGCTCTGGAAACACCATATATTTT,CASSLDPRQSSGNTIYF